These T cell receptor beta chains were read from a single sample in a study of CD8 T cells in Susac syndrome. TCRdb ran MiXCR on the immunoSEQ multiplex PCR reads and lists one entry per CDR3 protein. This sample yields 170,000 or so distinct CDR3 sequences, of which approximately 95% are seen a single time; around 0.15% belongs to the top ten. What was sequenced was CD8+ T cells from PBMCs. The receptor set was obtained from a human donor with multiple sclerosis. CDR3s include the opening cysteine and the closing phenylalanine or tryptophan. D genes are given only for firm matches. Some rows mark clone size as missing; the rest say once, few, many or name a class of expanded clone.

v_gene	len	j_gene	abundance	d_gene	CDR3aa	CDR3nt
TRBV29-1	13	TRBJ2-5	.	.	CSVEQSIQETQYF	TGCAGCGTTGAACAGTCAATCCAAGAGACCCAGTACTTC
TRBV7-9	15	TRBJ2-1	.	TRBD1	CASSPDRGLYNEQFF	TGTGCCAGCAGCCCGGACAGGGGGCTTTACAATGAGCAGTTCTTC
TRBV20-1	13	TRBJ2-5	.	.	CSAQRGIQETQYF	TGCAGTGCCCAGAGGGGGATACAAGAGACCCAGTACTTC
TRBV29-1	13	TRBJ1-1	.	TRBD1	CSAPGQGNTEAFF	TGCAGCGCGCCGGGACAGGGGAACACTGAAGCTTTCTTT
TRBV29-1	13	TRBJ2-7	.	.	CSVIADSAYEQYF	TGCAGCGTTATCGCGGATTCGGCCTACGAGCAGTACTTC
TRBV18	18	TRBJ2-6	.	TRBD1	CASSPEDRGPSGANVLTF	TGTGCCAGCTCACCGGAGGACAGGGGGCCGTCTGGGGCCAACGTCCTGACTTTC
TRBV15	15	TRBJ2-5	once	TRBD2	CATSRDLAGGLTQYF	TGTGCCACCAGCAGAGACCTAGCGGGGGGCCTGACCCAGTACTTC
TRBV30	16	TRBJ2-3	.	.	CAWRAGGGSPADTQYF	TGTGCCTGGAGAGCTGGGGGCGGGAGTCCGGCAGACACGCAGTATTTT
TRBV29-1	16	TRBJ2-2	.	TRBD2	CSFTLASGSNTGELFF	TGCAGTTTCACATTGGCTAGCGGGTCGAACACCGGGGAGCTGTTTTTT
TRBV28	15	TRBJ2-1	.	.	CASSFSVARSGEQFF	TGTGCCAGCAGTTTTTCGGTGGCCCGCTCGGGGGAGCAGTTCTTC
TRBV3-1	16	TRBJ1-2	.	.	CASSHTQALLEGGYTF	TGTGCCAGCAGCCATACACAGGCACTGCTCGAGGGTGGCTACACCTTC
TRBV2	14	TRBJ2-5	.	.	CASSTTGIEETQYF	TGTGCCAGCAGTACAACAGGGATCGAAGAGACCCAGTACTTC
TRBV9	14	TRBJ2-7	once	.	CASSASGVGYEQYF	TGTGCCAGCAGCGCCTCAGGTGTGGGGTACGAGCAGTACTTC
TRBV20-1	14	TRBJ1-1	.	.	CSARGGSSVTEAFF	TGCAGTGCTAGAGGCGGCAGTTCAGTCACTGAAGCTTTCTTT
TRBV28	12	TRBJ1-2	.	.	CASWRLNYGYTF	TGTGCCAGCTGGCGGCTTAACTATGGCTACACCTTC
TRBV7-9	15	TRBJ1-1	once	.	CASSMTGSQNTEAFF	TGTGCCAGCAGCATGACAGGCAGCCAGAACACTGAAGCTTTCTTT
TRBV12-3/TRBV12-4	15	TRBJ2-1	.	.	CASSSTAHLDNEQFF	TGTGCCAGCAGTTCGACGGCCCACCTCGACAATGAGCAGTTCTTC
TRBV14	13	TRBJ2-7	.	.	CASSHDRTYEQYF	TGTGCCAGCAGCCACGACAGGACCTACGAGCAGTACTTC
TRBV4-2	16	TRBJ2-4	.	TRBD1	CASSQVTGDSGNIQYF	TGTGCCAGCAGCCAAGTTACAGGGGATTCTGGAAACATTCAGTACTTC
TRBV7-3	13	TRBJ2-3	.	.	CASSLVGQDTQYF	TGTGCCAGCAGCTTAGTCGGGCAAGATACGCAGTATTTT
TRBV29-1	14	TRBJ2-7	once	.	CSVEDYNASYEQYF	TGCAGCGTTGAAGATTACAACGCTTCCTACGAGCAGTACTTC
TRBV28	16	TRBJ2-5	.	.	CASSPLLASNTETQYF	TGTGCCAGCAGCCCCCTGCTAGCTAGTAATACGGAGACCCAGTACTTC
TRBV12-3/TRBV12-4	15	TRBJ2-3	.	.	CASSFTGPSTDTQYF	TGTGCCAGCAGTTTCACTGGGCCTAGCACAGATACGCAGTATTTT